This is a list of T cell receptor beta chains from one sample in a study of blood T cell repertoires in COVID-19. Sequencing was performed with immunoSEQ multiplex PCR; in TCRdb, only in-frame clones are kept and a portion is missing. Altogether 200,000 to 250,000 clones are present, about 85% being singletons, with the ten largest covering about a sixth. The sequencing input was peripheral blood. The receptors here all came from a woman aged 80 or over with active or convalescent COVID-19. Each CDR3 is given with its conserved first and last residue. Fields, in order: V gene, J gene, D gene, CDR3 length, clone size, CDR3 DNA, CDR3 protein. The D gene is left open where the match is weak. Only part of the rows carry a size: once, few, many, or a class if the clone is expanded.

TRBV20-1,TRBJ2-7,-,11,-,TGCAGTGCTAGGGGCCCTTACGAGCAGTACTTC,CSARGPYEQYF
TRBV3-1/TRBV3-2,TRBJ2-7,-,14,-,TGTGCCAGCAGCCCCGACAGGCTGACCTACGAGCAGTACTTC,CASSPDRLTYEQYF
TRBV7-2,TRBJ2-7,-,14,-,TGTGCCAGCAGCGCAACACGCGGTCGGGACGAGCAGTACTTC,CASSATRGRDEQYF
TRBV25-1,TRBJ2-1,-,14,many,TGTGCCAGCCTTCCTATGGGGAGACCCAATGAGCAGTTCTTC,CASLPMGRPNEQFF
TRBV5-6,TRBJ1-3,TRBD1,15,once,TGTGCCAGCAGCCCGCCAGGGGGTAGGCGAAACACCATATATTTT,CASSPPGGRRNTIYF
TRBV27,TRBJ2-1,TRBD2,15,once,TGTGCCAGCAGTTCGGGACTAGCGGGAGATCATGAGCAGTTCTTC,CASSSGLAGDHEQFF
TRBV5-5,TRBJ1-2,-,15,-,TGTGCCAGCAGCTTGCTCAGGGAGGGTATCTATGGCTACACCTTC,CASSLLREGIYGYTF
TRBV19,TRBJ2-6,-,15,once,TGTGCCAGTAGTTCCCCAGGGCGGGGGGCCAACGTCCTGACTTTC,CASSSPGRGANVLTF
TRBV5-4,TRBJ1-1,-,13,-,TGTGCCAGCAGCCCCGACAGTTCCCTTGAAGCTTTCTTT,CASSPDSSLEAFF
TRBV11-2,TRBJ2-7,TRBD2,17,-,TGTGCCAGCAGCTTAGATCTGCTGGCGGGGGGTACCTACGAGCAGTACTTC,CASSLDLLAGGTYEQYF
TRBV5-1,TRBJ2-3,-,13,-,TGCGCCAGCAGCTTGGGGCGGGCGGATACGCAGTATTTT,CASSLGRADTQYF
TRBV24-1,TRBJ2-4,TRBD2,17,-,TGTGCCACCAGTGACCCGACTAGCGGGAGGGCCGATGACATTCAGTACTTC,CATSDPTSGRADDIQYF
TRBV6-1,TRBJ1-5,TRBD1,16,-,TGTGCCAGCAGTGCAACAGGGGCGAGAGATAATCAGCCCCAGCATTTT,CASSATGARDNQPQHF
TRBV28,TRBJ1-1,-,11,-,TGTGCCAGCAGTTTCCAGGAAGAAGCTTTCTTT,CASSFQEEAFF
TRBV6-2/TRBV6-3,TRBJ1-1,TRBD1,13,-,TGTGCCAGCAGTTACTCAGACAGGGTTGAAGCTTTCTTT,CASSYSDRVEAFF
TRBV10-3,TRBJ1-6,TRBD1,14,-,TGTGCCATCAGTGAACGGGACAGGGGTACACCCCTCCACTTT,CAISERDRGTPLHF
TRBV5-1,TRBJ2-7,TRBD1,16,-,TGCGCCAGCAGCTCTTCCCCCGGGACAGTCCCCTACGAGCAGTACTTC,CASSSSPGTVPYEQYF
TRBV10-3,TRBJ1-3,-,16,-,TGTGCCATCAGTGAGTCGAGGGTTCTAGGAGGAAACACCATATATTTT,CAISESRVLGGNTIYF
TRBV28,TRBJ1-1,TRBD1,14,-,TGTGCCAGCAGTTCGACAGGGTCGTACACTGAAGCTTTCTTT,CASSSTGSYTEAFF
TRBV9,TRBJ2-3,TRBD1,17,-,TGTGCCAGCAGCGTTAAGCCGGGACAGGGGGCGACAGATACGCAGTATTTT,CASSVKPGQGATDTQYF
TRBV6-5,TRBJ2-1,TRBD1,15,-,TGTGCCAGCATTAACCAGGGGGCGGCCTACAATGAGCAGTTCTTC,CASINQGAAYNEQFF
TRBV7-2,TRBJ2-7,TRBD1,14,-,TGTGCCAGCAGCCCACCGCAGGGGGCCTACGAGCAGTACTTC,CASSPPQGAYEQYF
TRBV21-1,TRBJ2-3,-,17,-,TGTGCCAGCAGCAAAGGGGACTACCCCTCGGGCACAGATACGCAGTATTTT,CASSKGDYPSGTDTQYF
TRBV21-1,TRBJ1-4,-,21,-,TGTGCCAGCAGCAAAGATAGGTTGGCAACAGGGGGCTTTGCAACTAATGAAAAACTGTTTTTT,CASSKDRLATGGFATNEKLFF
TRBV11-3,TRBJ2-3,-,15,-,TGTGCCAGCAGCCCCCGGACAGCAAGCACAGATACGCAGTATTTT,CASSPRTASTDTQYF
TRBV5-6,TRBJ2-3,TRBD2,17,once,TGTGCCAGCAGGTACAGGACTAGCGGGAGGGCCAAAGATACGCAGTATTTT,CASRYRTSGRAKDTQYF
TRBV7-9,TRBJ2-3,-,14,-,TGTGCCAGCAGCTTGACAGGAAGCCCGAGTACGCAGTATTTT,CASSLTGSPSTQYF
TRBV5-4,TRBJ2-1,TRBD2,15,-,TGTGCCAGCAGCTTGGATCGGGGGGGATACAATGAGCAGTTCTTC,CASSLDRGGYNEQFF
TRBV5-1,TRBJ1-5,-,15,-,TGCGCCAGCAGCTTGTCTTCAGGGTCCAATCAGCCCCAGCATTTT,CASSLSSGSNQPQHF
TRBV29-1,TRBJ2-5,TRBD1,11,-,TGCAGCGTCCAGGGGGCAGAGACCCAGTACTTC,CSVQGAETQYF
TRBV28,TRBJ1-2,TRBD1,13,few,TGTGCCAGCACTCGGGACAGGGAAGTAGGCTACACCTTC,CASTRDREVGYTF
TRBV18,TRBJ1-1,-,16,-,TGTGCCAGCTCAAACTCGAGGGGGAAATTGAACACTGAAGCTTTCTTT,CASSNSRGKLNTEAFF
TRBV30,TRBJ1-4,TRBD1,13,-,TGTGCCGGGGACAGGAGAACTAATGAAAAACTGTTTTTT,CAGDRRTNEKLFF
TRBV13,TRBJ2-6,-,14,-,TGTGCCAGCAGCCTGACATCCGGGGCCAACGTCCTGACTTTC,CASSLTSGANVLTF
TRBV4-2,TRBJ1-1,TRBD1,17,-,TGTGCCAGCAGCCAGGAACAGGGGCAATCAATGAACACTGAAGCTTTCTTT,CASSQEQGQSMNTEAFF
TRBV11-3,TRBJ1-2,-,14,-,TGTGCCAGCAGCTTGGGCAGGGTGGAGTCTGGCTACACCTTC,CASSLGRVESGYTF
TRBV28,TRBJ1-5,-,13,few,TGTGCCAGTAGGGGCGAAAGCAATCAGCCCCAGCATTTT,CASRGESNQPQHF
TRBV5-1,TRBJ1-2,-,16,-,TGCGCCAGCAGCCCGGGGGGCACCTCCCGATTCTATGGCTACACCTTC,CASSPGGTSRFYGYTF
TRBV4-3,TRBJ2-3,TRBD1,17,-,TGCGCCAGCAGCCAAGGGCTGGGGGGACAGGGGGCAGATACGCAGTATTTT,CASSQGLGGQGADTQYF